A single sample is the source of the 30 T cell receptor beta chains below, sequenced in a study of blood T cell repertoires in COVID-19. Clones were read by immunoSEQ multiplex PCR, and TCRdb kept only the in-frame ones, dropping some. The sample has around 260,000 clones, under 90% seen once. Sequenced material: peripheral blood. Receptors were obtained from a man aged 60 to 75 with acute or convalescent COVID-19.

The genes are TRBV5-1 and TRBJ2-1; 7 bases line up with TRBD2. The V gene's germline CDR1 is SGHRS and CDR2 YFSETQ. The CDR3 spans 17 residues. V gave up 1 base and J gave up 0 bases; unmatched junction bases: 7. CDR3 DNA sequence: TGCGCCAGCAGCTTGCTGACGGGAGGACTCTCCTACAATGAGCAGTTCTTC. It encodes CASSLLTGGLSYNEQFF. Based on the CDR3 plus reference TRBV5-1 and TRBJ2-1, the full variable domain is KAGVTQTPRYLIKTRGQQVTLSCSPISGHRSVSWYQQTPGQGLQFLFEYFSETQRNKGNFPGRFSGRQFSNSRSEMNVSTLELGDSALYLCASSLLTGGLSYNEQFFGPGTRLTVL.

The rearrangement links TRBV7-3 to TRBJ2-2, with TRBD2 as a possible D gene (5 bases). Germline V lookup: CDR1 SGHTA, CDR2 FQGTGA. Trimming removed 0 bases from V and 8 bases from J, with 10 bases in between. The CDR3 loop spans 14 amino acids. CDR3 amino acids: CASSLTGAAGELFF. DNA of the CDR3: TGTGCCAGCAGCTTAACCGGAGCGGCGGGGGAGCTGTTTTTT.

The chain recombines TRBV18 with TRBJ2-1, with TRBD2 matching 8 bases. V lost 2 bases and J lost 9; bases outside the gene matches: 15. CDR1 is KGHSH and CDR2 is LQKENI in the germline V gene. There are 17 residues in the CDR3. CDR3 residues: CASSPFHPSGSGSEQFF. The CDR3 region has the DNA TGTGCCAGCTCACCATTTCATCCTAGCGGGTCGGGAAGTGAGCAGTTCTTC.

This clone was seen more than once but under ten times. The V and J genes are TRBV27 and TRBJ1-2, with a weak D call TRBD1 (6 bases). V lost 3 bases to trimming and J lost 3 bases, with 11 bases between them. CDR1 is MNHEY and CDR2 is SMNVEV in the germline V gene (reference sequence). The CDR3 totals 14 residues. CDR3 amino acids: CASSFFAGDYGYTF. For the CDR3, the DNA is TGTGCCAGCAGTTTCTTTGCAGGGGACTATGGCTACACCTTC.

The rearrangement joins TRBV19 to TRBJ1-5; no clear D gene. CDR1 and CDR2 (germline): LNHDA, SQIVND (reference sequence). Trimming pared 9 bases from V and 6 bases from J, leaving 15 bases between. CDR3 length: 13 amino acids. The CDR3 loop is CASNVVTSQPQHF. The DNA of the CDR3 is TGTGCCAGCAATGTGGTGACTTCTCAGCCCCAGCATTTT.

This clone was counted a single time. The gene calls are TRBV7-6 and TRBJ2-3; D possibly corresponds to TRBD2 (5 bases). The length of the CDR3 is 17 residues. Trimming removed 3 bases at V and 2 bases at J, with 18 bases between. CDR1 is SGHVS, CDR2 FNYEAQ, per germline. CDR3 residues: CASSFRSRAYVTDTQYF. CDR3 bases: TGTGCCAGCAGCTTCAGATCGCGGGCCTATGTCACAGATACGCAGTATTTT. Using reference TRBV7-6 and TRBJ2-3 for the parts outside the CDR3, the full variable domain is GAGVSQSPRYKVTKRGQDVALRCDPISGHVSLYWYRQALGQGPEFLTYFNYEAQQDKSGLPNDRFSAERPEGSISTLTIQRTEQRDSAMYRCASSFRSRAYVTDTQYFGPGTRLTVL.

The chain carries TRBV10-3 and TRBJ2-7, with a weak D call TRBD2 (6 bases). The germline V gene has CDR1 ENHRY and CDR2 SYGVKD. This CDR3 has 14 amino acids. V lost 3 bases to trimming and J lost 0 bases, with 9 bases between them. The CDR3 spells CAISDGGNSYEQYF. As DNA, the CDR3 is TGTGCCATCAGTGACGGGGGTAACTCCTACGAGCAGTACTTC.

The J gene is TRBJ2-5, the V gene TRBV5-1, with 7 bases fitting TRBD2. After removal of 4 bases from V and 4 bases from J, the junction contained 10 bases not matched to a gene. Germline CDR1 and CDR2: SGHRS and YFSETQ. The length of the CDR3 is 15 residues. CDR3 protein: CASSLAWGGGETQYF. CDR3 sequence (DNA): TGCGCCAGCAGCCTAGCCTGGGGGGGAGGAGAGACCCAGTACTTC.

The rearrangement links TRBV12-3 or TRBV12-4 to TRBJ1-6; D remains unclear. V was pared by 3 bases and J by 9 bases, with 6 bases between. CDR3 length: 12 amino acids. In nucleotides, the CDR3 is TGTGCCAGCAGTTTCCCGGGTTCACCCCTCCACTTT. Amino acid sequence: CASSFPGSPLHF.

The chain is built from TRBV9 and TRBJ2-2; TRBD2 might be the D (6 bases). Trimming took 1 base from V and 6 from J, leaving 13 bases between them. From germline, CDR1 is SGDLS and CDR2 YYNGEE. CDR3 size: 15 residues. The CDR3 sequence: CASSVFGEAPGELFF. The DNA for the CDR3 is TGTGCCAGCAGCGTATTTGGGGAGGCCCCCGGGGAGCTGTTTTTT.

A few counts support this clone. The chain links TRBV9 to TRBJ2-7, with 7 positions matching TRBD1. Germline V gives CDR1 SGDLS, CDR2 YYNGEE. The CDR3 spans 14 residues. Unmatched junction bases numbered 5, after V lost 2 bases and J lost 3 bases. This CDR3 reads CASSVRDSNYEQYF. In DNA, the CDR3 is TGTGCCAGCAGCGTCCGGGACAGCAACTACGAGCAGTACTTC.

For the CDR3, the DNA is TGTGCCAGCAGCTCCGGGACAGGATTCTACGAGCAGTACTTC. Translating it yields CASSSGTGFYEQYF. J is TRBJ2-7 and V is TRBV7-2; 8 bases line up with TRBD1. This CDR3 is built from 14 residues. With V trimmed by 4 bases and J by 3 bases, 5 bases remained unmatched. Germline CDR1 SGHTA, CDR2 FQGNSA.

The V gene is TRBV15, the J gene TRBJ2-3; weak D call: TRBD1 (5 bases). Between the trimmed V and J ends, which lost 4 bases and 1 base, there was a span of 15 bases. Germline values: CDR1 LNHNV, CDR2 YYDKDF (reference sequence). This CDR3 is built from 16 residues. CDR3 region: CATSTRRGWGTDTQYF. The CDR3 bases are TGTGCCACCAGCACCAGAAGGGGATGGGGCACAGATACGCAGTATTTT.

The V gene is TRBV19, the J gene TRBJ2-6, with TRBD1 identical over 7 bases. Trimming removed 8 bases from V and 0 bases from J; junction bases left unmatched: 1. The CDR3 extends over 14 amino acids. Per the germline V gene, CDR1 is LNHDA and CDR2 is SQIVND (reference sequence). The CDR3, as DNA: TGTGCCAGTGGGGACAGCTCTGGGGCCAACGTCCTGACTTTC. Protein sequence: CASGDSSGANVLTF.

The table lists this clone with a few counts. The V gene is TRBV6-5, the J gene TRBJ2-6; 8 positions match TRBD1. The germline V gene has CDR1 MNHEY and CDR2 SVGAGI. V was clipped by 6 bases and J by 4 bases; unmatched bases: 5. The length of the CDR3 is 15 residues. The CDR3 reads CASRPGTGGANVLTF. CDR3 coding DNA: TGTGCCAGCAGACCCGGGACAGGCGGGGCCAACGTCCTGACTTTC.

V is TRBV5-4 and J is TRBJ2-5, with 8 positions matching TRBD2. Germline CDR1 reads SGHNT; CDR2 reads YYREEE (reference sequence). V lost 0 bases and J lost 5; bases outside the gene matches: 6. The CDR3 runs to 15 residues. CDR3 residues: CASSLGTSGRETQYF. For the CDR3, the DNA is TGTGCCAGCAGCTTGGGAACTAGCGGTCGGGAGACCCAGTACTTC.

The V gene is TRBV10-2, the J gene TRBJ2-3; maybe TRBD2 (5 bases). The CDR3 has 13 amino acids. V shed 5 bases and J shed 2 bases, with 8 bases lying between them. Per the germline V gene, CDR1 is WSHSY and CDR2 is SAAADI. Here the CDR3 DNA reads TGCGCCAGCAGTCTGAGGGACACAGATACGCAGTATTTT. Translated, it gives CASSLRDTDTQYF.

The V call is TRBV2, the J call TRBJ2-1; 12 bases line up with TRBD2. The CDR3 consists of 13 residues. Trimming removed 10 bases from V and 10 bases from J; junction bases left unmatched: 8. The V gene's germline CDR1 is SNHLY and CDR2 FYNNEI. CDR3 amino acids: CANTGTSGPEQFF. The CDR3 region has the DNA TGTGCCAACACCGGGACTAGCGGGCCCGAGCAGTTCTTC. The full variable domain, rest sourced from reference TRBV2 and TRBJ2-1, is EPEVTQTPSHQVTQMGQEVILRCVPISNHLYFYWYRQILGQKVEFLVSFYNNEISEKSEIFDDQFSVERPDGSNFTLKIRSTKLEDSAMYFCANTGTSGPEQFFGPGTRLTVL.

This sequence joins TRBV10-3 and TRBJ2-3; 9 positions agree with TRBD2. CDR1 is ENHRY, CDR2 SYGVKD, per germline. V lost 5 bases and J lost 0; bases outside the gene matches: 3. CDR3 size: 15 residues. CDR3 loop: CAISPSGASTDTQYF. The CDR3 bases are TGTGCCATCAGTCCTAGCGGGGCTAGCACAGATACGCAGTATTTT.

The chain recombines TRBV11-2 with TRBJ1-4; D is possibly TRBD1 (5 bases). The CDR3 is made up of 15 amino acids. Germline CDR1 SGHAT, CDR2 FQNNGV. Trimming removed 1 base at V and 5 bases at J, with 11 bases between. The chain's CDR3 is CASSLGRGRNEKLFF. The CDR3, as DNA: TGTGCCAGCAGCTTAGGAAGGGGAAGGAATGAAAAACTGTTTTTT. The full variable domain, in which reference TRBV11-2 and TRBJ1-4 provide the parts outside the CDR3, is EAGVAQSPRYKIIEKRQSVAFWCNPISGHATLYWYQQILGQGPKLLIQFQNNGVVDDSQLPKDRFSAERLKGVDSTLKIQPAKLEDSAVYLCASSLGRGRNEKLFFGSGTQLSVL.

The chain employs TRBV23-1 and TRBJ1-4; maybe TRBD1 (6 bases). TRBV23-1 is an open reading frame whose function is uncertain. Trimming removed 2 bases at V and 8 bases at J, with 15 bases between. This CDR3 spans 15 amino acids. The CDR3 sequence: CASSQEAGVREKLFF. CDR3 bases: TGCGCCAGCAGTCAAGAGGCAGGGGTAAGGGAAAAACTGTTTTTT.

The chain couples TRBV10-3 to TRBJ2-3; TRBD1 matches at 7 bases. CDR1 is ENHRY and CDR2 is SYGVKD in the germline V gene. CDR3 length: 15 amino acids. The junction had 5 bases not matched to a gene; V was cut back by 5 bases and J by 0 bases. The CDR3 DNA is TGTGCCATCAGTCCCACAGGGGCGAGCACAGATACGCAGTATTTT. Its translation is CAISPTGASTDTQYF.

DNA of the CDR3: TGTGCCAGCAGTGAAGCCTACAGGCAGTTGGGGACCCAGTACTTC. This codes for CASSEAYRQLGTQYF. The gene calls are TRBV2 and TRBJ2-5; tentatively, D is TRBD1 (5 bases). Germline CDR1 SNHLY, CDR2 FYNNEI. The CDR3 has 15 residues. With 0 bases removed from V and 7 bases from J, the gap between germline ends came to 15 bases.

The chain is built from TRBV11-2 and TRBJ1-1; D remains unclear. The CDR3 is made up of 13 amino acids. Looked up from germline, CDR1 is SGHAT and CDR2 is FQNNGV. V dropped 5 bases and J dropped 6 bases, with 13 bases sitting between them. The CDR3 coding sequence is TGTGCCAGCAGCCCCGGGTGGCAGTCTGAAGCTTTCTTT. The encoded protein is CASSPGWQSEAFF.

The J gene is TRBJ2-7, the V gene TRBV5-1; 8 bases align to TRBD2. With 4 bases clipped from V and 4 bases from J, the junction kept 7 bases outside the gene matches. CDR3 size: 14 residues. CDR1 is SGHRS and CDR2 is YFSETQ in the germline V gene. This CDR3 reads CASSPTSGTYEQYF. The CDR3 region has the DNA TGCGCCAGCAGCCCTACTAGCGGAACTTACGAGCAGTACTTC.

This rearrangement joins TRBV18 to TRBJ1-5; TRBD1 agrees at 7 bases. The CDR3 spans 14 residues. The ends lost 3 bases at V and 4 bases at J; junction bases unmatched: 3. Germline V gene data show CDR1 as KGHSH and CDR2 as LQKENI. CDR3 DNA sequence: TGTGCCAGCTCACCGGACAGGCAAAATCAGCCCCAGCATTTT. The encoded protein is CASSPDRQNQPQHF.

The rearrangement links TRBV11-2 to TRBJ2-5, with 10 bases identical to TRBD2. The germline CDR1 and CDR2 sequences are SGHAT and FQNNGV. The length of the CDR3 is 16 residues. V dropped 5 bases and J dropped 3; count of bases not matched to a gene: 9. CDR3: CASSPTGGLAEETQYF. The DNA of the CDR3 is TGTGCCAGCAGCCCCACCGGCGGACTAGCGGAAGAGACCCAGTACTTC.

The CDR3 region is CASISGGDPNTGELFF. CDR3 nucleotides: TGTGCCAGCATCTCGGGGGGGGATCCGAACACCGGGGAGCTGTTTTTT. The rearrangement joins TRBV28 to TRBJ2-2; 8 bases match TRBD2. The length of the CDR3 is 16 residues. Germline CDR1 is MDHEN and CDR2 is SYDVKM. V lost 7 bases, J lost 0 bases, and 7 bases stayed unmatched.

This chain links TRBV6-5 with TRBJ1-1; D not certain. The V gene lost 7 bases and the J gene lost 13 bases, with 16 bases spanning the gap. The CDR3 is 11 residues long. The germline V gene has CDR1 MNHEY and CDR2 SVGAGI. The CDR3: CASTLGLFGFF. In DNA, the CDR3 is TGTGCCAGCACCCTAGGACTATTCGGTTTCTTT.

The chain joins TRBV4-1 to TRBJ1-1; D possibly corresponds to TRBD1 (6 bases). CDR1 and CDR2 from the germline V gene are MGHRA and YSYEKL. This CDR3 is 19 amino acids long. Trimming shortened V by 1 base and J by 1 base, and 22 bases separated the two germline ends. The CDR3 DNA reads TGCGCCAGCAGCCAAGGCCCCGAACGGATCGGACAGACGAACACTGAAGCTTTCTTT. This gives the protein CASSQGPERIGQTNTEAFF.